The sample holds a few counts of the clone carrying this T cell receptor beta chain. This entry is derived from a study of type 1 and type 2 diabetes patients. Amplification started from genomic DNA. A primer set of 30 forward and 13 reverse primers amplified the CDR3. TCRdb reprocessed the multiplex PCR reads with MiXCR, giving one entry per CDR3 protein. The sample includes more than 250,000 distinct CDR3 sequences, 40% to 50% of them seen just once. Trimming shortened V by 6 bases and J by 5 bases, and 16 bases separated the two germline ends. This CDR3 region has 14 residues. From germline, CDR1 is MNHEY and CDR2 SVGAGI.

This clonotype was sampled from a man aged 18 to 30 with type 2 diabetes. J is TRBJ2-5 and V is TRBV6-5; D may match TRBD1 or TRBD2 (5 bases each). The sequenced material came from peripheral blood mononuclear cells (PBMCs). The CDR3 nucleotides are TGTGCCAGCAGCCTCGAGGGGCCAGGGGAGACCCAGTACTTC. Its translation: CASSLEGPGETQYF.